One sample yielded the 17 T cell receptor beta chains listed below, sequenced in a study of T cells in localized non-small cell lung cancer. Repertoires were generated with immunoSEQ multiplex PCR, while TCRdb's copy carries only in-frame clones and drops some. The sample shows roughly 24,000 clones, over 70% of them seen only once. The input for sequencing was peripheral blood, taken before any cancer treatment. These receptors all come from a man aged 35 to 69 with stage III squamous cell lung carcinoma.

V is TRBV9 and J is TRBJ1-1; 7 nucleotides match TRBD1. The CDR3 extends over 14 amino acids. The junction had 8 bases not matched to a gene; V was cut back by 1 base and J by 8 bases. In germline, CDR1 is SGDLS, CDR2 YYNGEE. CDR3 amino acids: CASSVTGATREAFF. For the CDR3, the DNA is TGTGCCAGCAGCGTAACAGGGGCCACAAGGGAAGCTTTCTTT.

The table lists this clone with a few counts. The rearrangement joins TRBV9 to TRBJ2-5, with D possibly matching TRBD1 (6 bases). Between the trimmed V and J ends, which lost 3 bases and 4 bases, there was a span of 13 bases. The CDR3 consists of 14 residues. Germline V gives CDR1 SGDLS, CDR2 YYNGEE. Here the CDR3 reads CASSAEGVGETQYF. CDR3 in DNA: TGTGCCAGCAGCGCAGAGGGGGTCGGAGAGACCCAGTACTTC.

This clone has just one count. V usage is TRBV6-1 and J usage is TRBJ1-1, with D maybe TRBD1 (6 bases). The V gene's germline CDR1 is MNHNS and CDR2 SASEGT. The CDR3 covers 14 residues. The germline V and J ends were trimmed by 1 base and 4 bases, with 10 bases remaining between them. Here the CDR3 reads CASSEEGVSTEAFF. CDR3 coding DNA: TGTGCCAGCAGTGAAGAGGGGGTGAGCACTGAAGCTTTCTTT.

The chain links TRBV18 to TRBJ2-1; 13 bases line up with TRBD2. The CDR3 runs 15 residues. V lost 3 bases to trimming and J lost 7 bases; unmatched junction nucleotides: 3. The germline CDR1 and CDR2 sequences are KGHSH and LQKENI. CDR3 nucleotides: TGTGCCAGCTCACCCGGGACTAGCGGGGTGAATGAGCAGTTCTTC. Amino acid sequence: CASSPGTSGVNEQFF.

The chain links TRBV20-1 to TRBJ2-3; no definite D call. The V and J ends lost 3 bases and 6 bases respectively, with 7 bases between them. CDR1 and CDR2 from the germline V gene are DFQATT and SNEGSKA (reference sequence). There are 11 residues in the CDR3. The CDR3: CSASLGDTQYF. Here the CDR3 DNA reads TGCAGTGCTAGTCTTGGGGATACGCAGTATTTT.

The chain is built from TRBV7-6 and TRBJ2-7; the D gene is possibly TRBD2 (5 bases). The V end lost 3 bases, the J end lost 1 base, and 10 bases lay between the germline ends. This CDR3 spans 14 amino acids. Germline values: CDR1 SGHVS, CDR2 FNYEAQ. CDR3: CASSFGGTSYEQYF. CDR3 DNA: TGTGCCAGCAGCTTTGGAGGTACTTCCTACGAGCAGTACTTC.

This sequence joins TRBV27 and TRBJ2-1, with 12 bases that match TRBD2. The J segment lost 1 base and the V segment lost 5 bases, leaving 6 bases of the junction unmatched. Germline V lookup: CDR1 MNHEY, CDR2 SMNVEV (reference sequence). The CDR3 sequence is 17 residues long. The CDR3 is CASSRLAGGTSYNEQFF. The CDR3 DNA reads as TGTGCCAGCAGTCGGCTAGCGGGGGGGACTTCCTACAATGAGCAGTTCTTC.

The genes are TRBV6-5 and TRBJ1-4; perhaps TRBD1 as D (6 bases). In germline, CDR1 is MNHEY, CDR2 SVGAGI. The CDR3 has 15 residues. Deletions cut 6 bases from V and 4 bases from J, with 15 bases between. The CDR3 bases are TGTGCCAGCAGAACCCAACAGGGTGGTAATGAAAAACTGTTTTTT. This translates into CASRTQQGGNEKLFF.

The chain is built from TRBV6-1 and TRBJ2-1; D might be TRBD2 (6 bases). This CDR3 has 16 amino acids. The V gene's germline CDR1 is MNHNS and CDR2 SASEGT. V lost 2 bases and J lost 4, with 15 bases in between. The CDR3 coding sequence is TGTGCCAGCAGTGAAAATACTGGCGGGGCTTACAATGAGCAGTTCTTC. It specifies CASSENTGGAYNEQFF.

The table lists this clone with a few counts. CDR3 amino acids: CASSLPSGTQETQYF. The CDR3 nucleotides read TGTGCCAGCAGCTTACCTAGCGGGACCCAAGAGACCCAGTACTTC. The rearrangement joins TRBV7-2 to TRBJ2-5; 9 nucleotides line up with TRBD2. Trimming cost V 2 bases and J 1 base; bases outside gene matches: 2. The CDR3 length is 15 residues. Germline CDR1 and CDR2: SGHTA and FQGNSA.

The V and J genes are TRBV5-5 and TRBJ1-2; D is ambiguous. The germline V gene encodes CDR1 SGHKS and CDR2 YYEKEE (reference sequence). The CDR3 has 15 amino acids. V was clipped by 0 bases and J by 2 bases, with 11 bases between them. The CDR3 protein is CASSLAWQANYGYTF. The CDR3 DNA reads TGTGCCAGCAGCTTGGCGTGGCAGGCCAACTATGGCTACACCTTC. The complete variable domain, with remaining parts taken from reference TRBV5-5 and TRBJ1-2, reads DAGVTQSPTHLIKTRGQQVTLRCSPISGHKSVSWYQQVLGQGPQFIFQYYEKEERGRGNFPDRFSARQFPNYSSELNVNALLLGDSALYLCASSLAWQANYGYTFGSGTRLTVV.

The V call is TRBV2, the J call TRBJ2-3, with D perhaps matching TRBD2 (6 bases). Germline CDR1 and CDR2: SNHLY and FYNNEI. CDR3 length: 13 amino acids. Trimming cost V 9 bases and J 2 bases, with 12 bases left between them. CDR3 in amino acids: CARGLADTDTQYF. CDR3 nucleotides: TGTGCCAGGGGACTTGCCGACACAGATACGCAGTATTTT.

The rearrangement links TRBV11-1 to TRBJ2-1; D is unclear. The V end was cut by 5 bases, the J end by 0 bases, with 17 bases between. The CDR3 covers 17 residues. Per germline, CDR1 SGHAT and CDR2 FQDESV (reference sequence). CDR3 sequence: CASSPRISVTSYNEQFF. In DNA form, the CDR3 reads TGTGCCAGCAGCCCCCGGATTTCGGTAACCTCCTACAATGAGCAGTTCTTC.

V usage is TRBV29-1 and J usage is TRBJ1-1, with unresolved D. Trimming removed 1 base from V and 6 bases from J, with 12 bases in between. The CDR3 is 13 residues long. Germline CDR1 is SQVTM and CDR2 is ANQGSEA. CDR3 nucleotides: TGCAGCGTTGAAGCCAGCCGGATGGCTGAAGCTTTCTTT. It specifies CSVEASRMAEAFF.

Turning to this clone: The junction shows a germline mismatch at one end, possibly a read error. The chain links TRBV29-1 to TRBJ2-7; perhaps TRBD2 as D (6 bases). This CDR3 contains 12 residues. Germline loops: CDR1 SQVTM, CDR2 ANQGSEA. The DNA of the CDR3 is TGCAGCGCTGGAGGGACCTCCTCCGAGCAGTACTTC. Its translation: CSAGGTSSEQYF.

This clone was seen only once. The V gene is TRBV28, the J gene TRBJ2-3; possible D gene TRBD1, 5 bases. Looked up from germline, CDR1 is MDHEN and CDR2 is SYDVKM. Trimming stripped 2 bases from V and 1 base from J, with 13 bases between. The CDR3 sequence is 16 residues long. CDR3 nucleotide sequence: TGTGCCAGCAGTTTAGGAAGGGGAAGGGGCACAGATACGCAGTATTTT. Protein product: CASSLGRGRGTDTQYF.

The rearrangement joins TRBV19 to TRBJ1-3; 9 bases align to TRBD1. CDR3 length: 16 residues. Germline values: CDR1 LNHDA, CDR2 SQIVND (reference sequence). V gave up 4 bases and J gave up 3 bases; unmatched junction bases: 7. The CDR3 here is CASSTLPGQGGNTIYF. The CDR3 DNA is TGTGCCAGTAGTACCCTACCGGGACAGGGTGGAAACACCATATATTTT.